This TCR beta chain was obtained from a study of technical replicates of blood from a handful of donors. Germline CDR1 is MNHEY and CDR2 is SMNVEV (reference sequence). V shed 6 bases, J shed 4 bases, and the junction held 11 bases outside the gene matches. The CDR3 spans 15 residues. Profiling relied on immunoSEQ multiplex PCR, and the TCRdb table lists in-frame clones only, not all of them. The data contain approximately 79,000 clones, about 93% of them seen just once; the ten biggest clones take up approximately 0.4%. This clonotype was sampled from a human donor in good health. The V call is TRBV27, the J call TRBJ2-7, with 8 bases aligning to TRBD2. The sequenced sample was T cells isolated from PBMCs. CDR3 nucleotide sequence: TGTGCCAGCAGCAGCGGCTCTAGCGGGCTTTACGAGCAGTACTTC. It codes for CASSSGSSGLYEQYF.